The rows below give T cell receptor beta chains drawn from one sample of a study of response to subunit inactivated influenza vaccine. One entry per CDR3 protein results from TCRdb running MiXCR on the RT-PCR reads. In the table there are some 800,000 distinct CDR3 sequences, roughly 20% of which are singletons. The sample consisted of PBMCs from blood, taken 5 to 6 days after vaccination. The source is a man aged 50 to 59 who received an inactivated influenza vaccine. Both conserved end residues are part of each CDR3. The D gene is left open where the match is weak. A clone size is listed for some rows: how often the clone was seen (once, few, many), or a class if it is expanded.

j_call: TRBJ2-3; clone_size: few; d_call: TRBD2; v_call: TRBV12-3/TRBV12-4; cdr3_aa: CAMRLAGSPDTQYF; cdr3_nt: TGTGCCATGCGACTAGCGGGGTCCCCAGATACGCAGTATTTT
j_call: TRBJ2-5; clone_size: .; d_call: .; v_call: TRBV12-3/TRBV12-4; cdr3_aa: CASSLRAAHKETQYF; cdr3_nt: TGTGCCAGCAGTTTACGCGCAGCGCACAAAGAGACCCAGTACTTC
j_call: TRBJ2-3; clone_size: .; d_call: .; v_call: TRBV7-8; cdr3_aa: CASSSSGAGSTDTQYF; cdr3_nt: TGTGCCAGCAGCTCATCGGGGGCGGGTAGCACAGATACGCAGTATTTT
j_call: TRBJ2-7; clone_size: few; d_call: TRBD1; v_call: TRBV20-1; cdr3_aa: CSASNIGGQGYEQYF; cdr3_nt: TGCAGTGCTAGCAACATAGGGGGACAGGGCTACGAGCAGTACTTC
j_call: TRBJ2-7; clone_size: .; d_call: TRBD1; v_call: TRBV15; cdr3_aa: CATSTGRGLYEQYF; cdr3_nt: TGTGCCACCAGCACAGGCAGGGGGCTGTACGAGCAGTACTTC
j_call: TRBJ1-2; clone_size: few; d_call: TRBD1; v_call: TRBV10-3; cdr3_aa: CAIRTRQGKDYGYTF; cdr3_nt: TGTGCCATCAGGACGCGACAGGGTAAAGACTATGGCTACACCTTC
j_call: TRBJ2-7; clone_size: .; d_call: .; v_call: TRBV9; cdr3_aa: CASSVTPLSYEQYF; cdr3_nt: TGTGCCAGCAGCGTAACTCCACTATCCTACGAGCAGTACTTC
j_call: TRBJ2-7; clone_size: few; d_call: .; v_call: TRBV27; cdr3_aa: CASRSSGNYEQYF; cdr3_nt: TGTGCCAGCAGATCTTCAGGGAACTACGAGCAGTACTTC
j_call: TRBJ2-1; clone_size: few; d_call: .; v_call: TRBV5-1; cdr3_aa: CASSLGGGPGGEQFF; cdr3_nt: TGCGCCAGCAGCTTGGGGGGAGGTCCCGGCGGTGAGCAGTTCTTC
j_call: TRBJ2-7; clone_size: few; d_call: .; v_call: TRBV20-1; cdr3_aa: CSARVPPPQRVHEQYF; cdr3_nt: TGCAGTGCTAGAGTACCTCCTCCACAGAGGGTGCACGAGCAGTACTTC
j_call: TRBJ2-4; clone_size: few; d_call: .; v_call: TRBV6-5; cdr3_aa: CASSSPGAGQIQYF; cdr3_nt: TGTGCCAGCAGTTCCCCAGGGGCAGGACAGATTCAGTACTTC
j_call: TRBJ2-1; clone_size: many; d_call: .; v_call: TRBV5-1; cdr3_aa: CASSWGDLGYNEQFF; cdr3_nt: TGCGCCAGCAGCTGGGGAGACCTGGGGTACAATGAGCAGTTCTTC
j_call: TRBJ2-1; clone_size: .; d_call: TRBD2; v_call: TRBV18; cdr3_aa: CASSPPAAGEYEQFF; cdr3_nt: TGTGCCAGCTCACCACCGGCCGCGGGGGAGTATGAGCAGTTCTTC
j_call: TRBJ1-5; clone_size: few; d_call: .; v_call: TRBV20-1; cdr3_aa: CSAIGSNSNQPQHF; cdr3_nt: TGCAGTGCTATAGGTAGTAATAGCAATCAGCCCCAGCATTTT
j_call: TRBJ2-3; clone_size: .; d_call: .; v_call: TRBV4-1; cdr3_aa: CASSQRETGRLSTDTQYF; cdr3_nt: TGCGCCAGCAGCCAAAGGGAGACGGGCCGGCTTAGCACAGATACGCAGTATTTT
j_call: TRBJ2-1; clone_size: few; d_call: .; v_call: TRBV28; cdr3_aa: CASSLSGGARFF; cdr3_nt: TGTGCCAGCAGTTTAAGTGGGGGGGCTCGTTTCTTC
j_call: TRBJ1-1; clone_size: few; d_call: .; v_call: TRBV2; cdr3_aa: CASLDRRNTEAFF; cdr3_nt: TGTGCCAGCCTAGACAGAAGGAACACTGAAGCTTTCTTT
j_call: TRBJ2-7; clone_size: few; d_call: .; v_call: TRBV10-3; cdr3_aa: CAISERVEQYF; cdr3_nt: TGTGCCATCAGTGAAAGGGTCGAGCAGTACTTC
j_call: TRBJ2-5; clone_size: .; d_call: TRBD2; v_call: TRBV12-3/TRBV12-4; cdr3_aa: CASSFYGGGRETQYF; cdr3_nt: TGTGCCAGCAGTTTCTACGGGGGGGGGCGAGAGACCCAGTACTTC
j_call: TRBJ2-7; clone_size: .; d_call: TRBD2; v_call: TRBV29-1; cdr3_aa: CSVEVTSGSGYEQYF; cdr3_nt: TGCAGCGTTGAGGTCACTAGCGGGAGTGGTTACGAGCAGTACTTC
j_call: TRBJ2-1; clone_size: .; d_call: TRBD1; v_call: TRBV20-1; cdr3_aa: CSARAGGFAGLSQFF; cdr3_nt: TGCAGTGCTAGAGCAGGGGGCTTTGCGGGATTGTCCCAGTTCTTC
j_call: TRBJ2-1; clone_size: .; d_call: TRBD2; v_call: TRBV6-1; cdr3_aa: CASRKDGSGTIRRNEQFF; cdr3_nt: TGTGCCAGCAGAAAAGATGGATCCGGGACTATCCGAAGGAATGAGCAGTTCTTC
j_call: TRBJ2-3; clone_size: .; d_call: .; v_call: TRBV24-1; cdr3_aa: CATMRDGTDTQYF; cdr3_nt: TGTGCCACCATGAGGGACGGGACAGATACGCAGTATTTT
j_call: TRBJ1-1; clone_size: .; d_call: .; v_call: TRBV6-5; cdr3_aa: CASSYSIETNTEAFF; cdr3_nt: TGTGCCAGCAGTTACTCGATAGAAACAAACACTGAAGCTTTCTTT
j_call: TRBJ2-2; clone_size: .; d_call: .; v_call: TRBV27; cdr3_aa: CASSSSTRSNTGELFF; cdr3_nt: TGTGCCAGCAGTTCCAGTACACGGTCGAACACCGGGGAGCTGTTTTTT
j_call: TRBJ1-2; clone_size: .; d_call: TRBD1; v_call: TRBV7-2; cdr3_aa: CASSIDRTGVYGYTF; cdr3_nt: TGTGCCAGCAGCATCGACCGGACAGGGGTTTATGGCTACACCTTC
j_call: TRBJ2-3; clone_size: few; d_call: .; v_call: TRBV5-1; cdr3_aa: CASSLDGSRTDTQYF; cdr3_nt: TGCGCCAGCAGCCTCGACGGTTCTCGAACAGATACGCAGTATTTT
j_call: TRBJ1-6; clone_size: .; d_call: TRBD1; v_call: TRBV7-9; cdr3_aa: CASSARTGVSPLHF; cdr3_nt: TGTGCCAGCAGCGCCCGGACAGGGGTTTCACCCCTCCACTTT
j_call: TRBJ2-7; clone_size: few; d_call: .; v_call: TRBV7-2; cdr3_aa: CASSLVGDLTYEQYF; cdr3_nt: TGTGCCAGCAGCTTAGTCGGGGACTTAACCTACGAGCAGTACTTC
j_call: TRBJ1-3; clone_size: few; d_call: TRBD1; v_call: TRBV18; cdr3_aa: CASSPGQPLSGNTIYF; cdr3_nt: TGTGCCAGCTCACCGGGACAGCCTTTATCTGGAAACACCATATATTTT
j_call: TRBJ2-5; clone_size: few; d_call: TRBD1; v_call: TRBV20-1; cdr3_aa: CSARERGTGKETQYF; cdr3_nt: TGCAGTGCTAGAGAACGGGGGACAGGGAAAGAGACCCAGTACTTC
j_call: TRBJ2-5; clone_size: .; d_call: TRBD2; v_call: TRBV29-1; cdr3_aa: CSVDYSGGSQETQYF; cdr3_nt: TGCAGCGTTGACTACAGCGGGGGGTCCCAAGAGACCCAGTACTTC
j_call: TRBJ1-5; clone_size: .; d_call: TRBD1; v_call: TRBV12-3/TRBV12-4; cdr3_aa: CASSSRQGVWNQPQHF; cdr3_nt: TGTGCCAGCAGTTCTCGACAGGGTGTTTGGAATCAGCCCCAGCATTTT
j_call: TRBJ2-1; clone_size: few; d_call: .; v_call: TRBV21-1; cdr3_aa: CASSTSGSGSWNEQFF; cdr3_nt: TGTGCCAGCAGCACGTCTGGGAGCGGGTCTTGGAATGAGCAGTTCTTC
j_call: TRBJ2-1; clone_size: many; d_call: .; v_call: TRBV20-1; cdr3_aa: CSALGEWGNEQFF; cdr3_nt: TGCAGTGCTCTAGGGGAGTGGGGTAATGAGCAGTTCTTC
j_call: TRBJ2-1; clone_size: .; d_call: TRBD1; v_call: TRBV27; cdr3_aa: CASSLLTGSSYNEQFF; cdr3_nt: TGTGCCAGCAGCCTCTTGACAGGGAGCTCCTACAATGAGCAGTTCTTC
j_call: TRBJ1-2; clone_size: .; d_call: .; v_call: TRBV5-1; cdr3_aa: CASSFPPSASTF; cdr3_nt: TGCGCCAGCAGCTTTCCCCCTTCGGCATCCACCTTC
j_call: TRBJ2-7; clone_size: .; d_call: .; v_call: TRBV20-1; cdr3_aa: CSTTRLGNEQYF; cdr3_nt: TGCAGTACTACCAGACTAGGGAACGAGCAGTACTTC
j_call: TRBJ2-7; clone_size: few; d_call: .; v_call: TRBV29-1; cdr3_aa: CSVAGVGSTNYEQYF; cdr3_nt: TGCAGCGTTGCGGGGGTAGGATCGACGAACTACGAGCAGTACTTC
j_call: TRBJ2-7; clone_size: .; d_call: .; v_call: TRBV7-2; cdr3_aa: CASSLSGHRVYEQYF; cdr3_nt: TGTGCCAGCAGCTTATCAGGTCACAGGGTCTACGAGCAGTACTTC
j_call: TRBJ2-1; clone_size: few; d_call: TRBD1; v_call: TRBV24-1; cdr3_aa: CATSALGTASYNEQFF; cdr3_nt: TGTGCCACCAGTGCCCTGGGGACAGCATCCTACAATGAGCAGTTCTTC
j_call: TRBJ2-5; clone_size: few; d_call: .; v_call: TRBV7-9; cdr3_aa: CASSGRDKLWEETQYF; cdr3_nt: TGTGCCAGCAGCGGCCGGGACAAGCTATGGGAAGAGACCCAGTACTTC
j_call: TRBJ2-3; clone_size: few; d_call: TRBD2; v_call: TRBV14; cdr3_aa: CASSQSGTRDTQYF; cdr3_nt: TGTGCCAGCAGCCAAAGCGGGACTAGAGATACGCAGTATTTT
j_call: TRBJ2-1; clone_size: .; d_call: TRBD2; v_call: TRBV20-1; cdr3_aa: CSAIPAGGLNNEQFF; cdr3_nt: TGCAGTGCTATCCCAGCGGGGGGTCTAAACAATGAGCAGTTCTTC
j_call: TRBJ2-1; clone_size: many; d_call: TRBD2; v_call: TRBV7-2; cdr3_aa: CASSSRTSGSSYNEQFF; cdr3_nt: TGTGCCAGCAGCTCCCGGACTAGCGGGAGCTCCTACAATGAGCAGTTCTTC
j_call: TRBJ2-7; clone_size: many; d_call: .; v_call: TRBV7-9; cdr3_aa: CASSLGRGDEQYF; cdr3_nt: TGTGCCAGCAGCTTAGGACGGGGTGACGAGCAGTACTTC
j_call: TRBJ2-7; clone_size: .; d_call: .; v_call: TRBV7-6; cdr3_aa: CASSLGGANPTYEQYF; cdr3_nt: TGTGCCAGCAGCTTAGGGGGGGCGAACCCAACCTACGAGCAGTACTTC